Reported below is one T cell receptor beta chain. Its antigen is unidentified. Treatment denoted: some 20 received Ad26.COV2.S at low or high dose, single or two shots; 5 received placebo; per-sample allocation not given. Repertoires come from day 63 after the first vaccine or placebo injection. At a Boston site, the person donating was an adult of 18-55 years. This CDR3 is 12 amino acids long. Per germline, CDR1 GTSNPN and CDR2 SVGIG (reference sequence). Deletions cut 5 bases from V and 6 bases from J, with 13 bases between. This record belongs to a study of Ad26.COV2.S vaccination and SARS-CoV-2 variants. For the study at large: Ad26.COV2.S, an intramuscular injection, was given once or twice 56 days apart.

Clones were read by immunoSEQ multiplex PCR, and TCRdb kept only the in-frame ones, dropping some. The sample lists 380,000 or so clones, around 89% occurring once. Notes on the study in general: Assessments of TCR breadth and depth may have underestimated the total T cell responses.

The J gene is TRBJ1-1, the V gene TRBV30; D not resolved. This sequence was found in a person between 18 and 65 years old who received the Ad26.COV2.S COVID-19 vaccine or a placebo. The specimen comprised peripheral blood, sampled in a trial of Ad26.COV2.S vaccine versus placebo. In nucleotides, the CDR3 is TGTGCCTGGGTAGAAACCGGCCCTGAAGCTTTCTTT. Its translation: CAWVETGPEAFF.